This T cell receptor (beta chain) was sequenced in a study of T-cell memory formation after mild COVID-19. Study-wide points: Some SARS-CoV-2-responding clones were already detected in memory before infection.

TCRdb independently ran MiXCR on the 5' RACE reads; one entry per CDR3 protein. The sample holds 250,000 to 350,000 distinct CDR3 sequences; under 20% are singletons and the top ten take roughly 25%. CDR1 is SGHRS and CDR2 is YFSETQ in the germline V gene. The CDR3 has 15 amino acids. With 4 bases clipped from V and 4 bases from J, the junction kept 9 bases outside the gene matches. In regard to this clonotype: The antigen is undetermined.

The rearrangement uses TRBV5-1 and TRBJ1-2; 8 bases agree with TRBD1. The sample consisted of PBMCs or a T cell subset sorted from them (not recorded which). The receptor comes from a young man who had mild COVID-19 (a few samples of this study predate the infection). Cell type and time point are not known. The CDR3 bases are TGCGCCAGCAGCATCCCCCCAGGGGGCGTCTATGGCTACACCTTC. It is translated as CASSIPPGGVYGYTF. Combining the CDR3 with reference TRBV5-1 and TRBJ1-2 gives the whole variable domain KAGVTQTPRYLIKTRGQQVTLSCSPISGHRSVSWYQQTPGQGLQFLFEYFSETQRNKGNFPGRFSGRQFSNSRSEMNVSTLELGDSALYLCASSIPPGGVYGYTFGSGTRLTVV.